This T cell receptor beta chain appears in the sequencing data of a study of response to subunit inactivated influenza vaccine. Details on this clonotype: As yet, its antigen is unknown.

V lost 3 bases to trimming and J lost 1 base, with 6 bases between them. Germline CDR1 is KGHSH and CDR2 is LQKENI. This CDR3 is built from 13 residues. Study-wide findings and caveats: T cells newly recruited by each seasonal influenza vaccination are few, the authors suggested.

TCRdb analysed the RT-PCR reads with MiXCR anew, one entry per CDR3 protein. The top ten clones hold 11% of a sample with about 780,000 distinct CDR3 sequences, under 20% of them seen once. The input for sequencing was PBMCs from blood, taken around 5 days after vaccination. V gene TRBV18 combines with J gene TRBJ1-1; D is unresolved. The source is a man aged 50 to 59 who received an inactivated influenza vaccine. CDR3 region: CASSPTANTEAFF. The CDR3 nucleotides are TGTGCCAGCTCACCCACAGCGAACACTGAAGCTTTCTTT.